This TCR beta chain was profiled in a study of T cells expressing NK-cell markers. This CDR3 has 13 amino acids. One entry per CDR3 protein, without DNA, is what TCRdb gives after re-calling the 5' RACE reads. This sample's table reports some 460,000 distinct CDR3 sequences. The origin of this receptor is a woman in her forties or fifties in good health. The chain combines TRBV12-3 or TRBV12-4 with TRBJ2-2. Sample: blood T cells: a sorted CD56 or NKG2C T cell subset, CD4+ or CD8+ T cells, or bulk PBMC T cells (not recorded which). CDR3 amino acids: CASSLGVDGELFF.